These 11 T cell receptor beta chains were sequenced from one sample in a study of Tregs in tolerant kidney transplant recipients. Measured with immunoSEQ multiplex PCR; TCRdb has only the in-frame clones, and not every one. The sample shows approximately 260,000 clones, approximately 83% of them seen only once. Sequenced: CD4+ T cells from blood. These receptors were taken from a human donor in good health.

The genes are TRBV9 and TRBJ2-5, with 7 bases that match TRBD1. CDR3 length: 14 residues. Germline-derived CDR1 and CDR2 are SGDLS and YYNGEE. Losses at the gene ends were 0 bases for V and 3 bases for J; bases not matched to a gene: 2. The CDR3 here is CASSVAGTEETQYF. The CDR3, as DNA: TGTGCCAGCAGCGTAGCTGGGACAGAAGAGACCCAGTACTTC.

This chain uses TRBV9 with TRBJ2-2; D is possibly TRBD1 or TRBD2 (5 bases each). The germline V gene encodes CDR1 SGDLS and CDR2 YYNGEE. V lost 4 bases, J lost 5 bases, and 12 bases lay in between. This CDR3 is 14 amino acids long. This chain's CDR3 is CASSMGRKTGELFF. CDR3 DNA sequence: TGTGCCAGCAGCATGGGACGGAAAACCGGGGAGCTGTTTTTT.

This CDR3 is CASSPGRANYGYTF. The CDR3 DNA reads as TGCGCCAGCAGCCCCGGACGGGCTAACTATGGCTACACCTTC. The V and J genes are TRBV5-1 and TRBJ1-2; D uncertain. Germline V gene data show CDR1 as SGHRS and CDR2 as YFSETQ. The CDR3 consists of 14 residues. The germline V and J ends were trimmed by 4 bases and 0 bases, with 10 bases remaining between them.

CDR3 bases: TGTGCCAGCAGCACTGGACAGGGTGTAGGCACAGATACGCAGTATTTT. Protein sequence: CASSTGQGVGTDTQYF. The chain has TRBV5-4 and TRBJ2-3, with TRBD1 matching over 8 bases. The ends lost 4 bases at V and 1 base at J; junction bases unmatched: 8. Germline lookup yields CDR1 SGHNT and CDR2 YYREEE (reference sequence). CDR3 size: 16 residues.

This clone was seen only a few times. Distinct nucleotide sequences in the sample also encode this CDR3. The chain carries TRBV5-1 and TRBJ1-3; D unclear. There are 14 residues in the CDR3. Germline CDR1 reads SGHRS; CDR2 reads YFSETQ. V gave up 2 bases and J gave up 0 bases, with 6 bases separating them. The CDR3 protein is CASSFDGSGNTIYF. CDR3 DNA sequence: TGCGCCAGCAGCTTTGACGGCTCTGGAAACACCATATATTTT.

The J gene is TRBJ1-1, the V gene TRBV30, with 8 nucleotides matching TRBD1. There are 16 residues in the CDR3. Germline assignment: CDR1 GTSNPN and CDR2 SVGIG (reference sequence). With V trimmed by 4 bases and J by 0 bases, 10 bases remained unmatched. The CDR3 nucleotides read TGTGCCTGGACAGGCAGGGGGCTAAGAATGAACACTGAAGCTTTCTTT. Translating gives CAWTGRGLRMNTEAFF. The variable domain in full, completed from reference TRBV30 and TRBJ1-1, reads SQTIHQWPATLVQPVGSPLSLECTVEGTSNPNLYWYRQAAGRGLQLLFYSVGIGQISSEVPQNLSASRPQDRQFILSSKKLLLSDSGFYLCAWTGRGLRMNTEAFFGQGTRLTVV.

This chain links TRBV6-5 with TRBJ2-7; unclear D gene. The CDR3 sequence is 14 residues long. From germline, CDR1 is MNHEY and CDR2 SVGAGI. V was cut by 2 bases and J by 4 bases, with 12 bases left in between. The CDR3 reads CASSYRGLTYEQYF. The CDR3 bases are TGTGCCAGCAGTTACCGCGGATTAACTTACGAGCAGTACTTC.

The genes are TRBV30 and TRBJ2-3; D unresolved. The CDR3 is 14 residues long. The germline V and J ends were trimmed by 4 bases and 0 bases, with 11 bases remaining between them. Per the germline V gene, CDR1 is GTSNPN and CDR2 is SVGIG (reference sequence). Here the CDR3 DNA reads TGTGCCTGGAATCAGCTCCGGAGCACAGATACGCAGTATTTT. Translation gives CAWNQLRSTDTQYF.

The rearrangement joins TRBV9 to TRBJ1-1; D is possibly TRBD1 (6 bases). The V gene's germline CDR1 is SGDLS and CDR2 YYNGEE. The length of the CDR3 is 13 residues. Deletions cut 3 bases from V and 0 bases from J, with 6 bases between. CDR3 bases: TGTGCCAGCAGCGGACAGGTGAACACTGAAGCTTTCTTT. It encodes CASSGQVNTEAFF.

Concerning this clone: Other DNA sequences from this sample encode an identical CDR3 as well. The CDR3 nucleotides read TGTGCCAGCAGCGTAGGTGGGGTTAGCAATCAGCCCCAGCATTTT. It specifies CASSVGGVSNQPQHF. The rearrangement links TRBV9 to TRBJ1-5; D gene unclear. This CDR3 contains 15 residues. Trimming took off 0 bases at V and 0 bases at J, with 7 bases between the two ends. Germline CDR1 SGDLS, CDR2 YYNGEE. Based on the CDR3 plus reference TRBV9 and TRBJ1-5, the full variable domain is DSGVTQTPKHLITATGQRVTLRCSPRSGDLSVYWYQQSLDQGLQFLIQYYNGEERAKGNILERFSAQQFPDLHSELNLSSLELGDSALYFCASSVGGVSNQPQHFGDGTRLSIL.

The chain is built from TRBV5-5 and TRBJ2-1, with D possibly being TRBD1 or TRBD2 (6 bases each). CDR1 SGHKS and CDR2 YYEKEE come from the germline V gene (reference sequence). This CDR3 comprises 14 residues. V dropped 3 bases and J dropped 7 bases, with 14 bases sitting between them. DNA of the CDR3: TGTGCCAGCAGCTACGTGGGGGGCTTGAATGAGCAGTTCTTC. Encoded protein: CASSYVGGLNEQFF.